Each of the 30 T cell receptor beta chains below was sequenced from the same sample in a study of CD8 T cells in Susac syndrome. Random hexamers were used to reverse transcribe roughly 0.45 to 1 ug of RNA. TCRdb reprocessed the immunoSEQ multiplex PCR reads with MiXCR, giving one entry per CDR3 protein. The sample gives around 150,000 distinct CDR3 sequences, about 95% of which show up once; more than 0.14% is in the top ten. Sample: CD4+ T cells from PBMCs. Every receptor here comes from a human donor with Susac syndrome.

The chain recombines TRBV12-3 or TRBV12-4 with TRBJ1-1, with 10 positions matching TRBD1. With 6 bases clipped from V and 4 bases from J, the junction kept 8 bases outside the gene matches. The CDR3 has 15 residues. The CDR3 loop is CASSQSRTGGTEAFF. CDR3 DNA: TGTGCCAGCAGCCAAAGTAGGACAGGGGGCACTGAAGCTTTCTTT.

This chain joins TRBV7-2 and TRBJ2-7; a possible D gene is TRBD2 (5 bases). This CDR3 region has 14 residues. Trimming removed 1 base at V and 3 bases at J, with 10 bases between. The germline CDR1 and CDR2 sequences are SGHTA and FQGNSA. DNA of the CDR3: TGTGCCAGCAGCTTAGGCGGACTCGGCTACGAGCAGTACTTC. Translated: CASSLGGLGYEQYF.

The rearrangement uses TRBV14 and TRBJ2-3; no reliable D call. The CDR3 loop spans 11 amino acids. Deletions cut 3 bases from V and 4 bases from J, with 2 bases between. Germline assignment: CDR1 SGHDN and CDR2 FVKESK. CDR3: CASSHADTQYF. The CDR3 region has the DNA TGTGCCAGCAGCCACGCAGATACGCAGTATTTT.

The chain is built from TRBV7-2 and TRBJ2-7, with D hard to call. This CDR3 spans 15 amino acids. CDR1 is SGHTA and CDR2 is FQGNSA in the germline V gene. V dropped 2 bases and J dropped 3 bases, with 14 bases sitting between them. The CDR3 sequence is CASSLWLASGYEQYF. CDR3 nucleotides: TGTGCCAGCAGCTTATGGCTTGCATCAGGCTACGAGCAGTACTTC.

The chain carries TRBV18 and TRBJ1-1; D call uncertain. CDR1 and CDR2 (germline): KGHSH, LQKENI. V dropped 2 bases and J dropped 4 bases, with 11 bases sitting between them. The CDR3 runs 14 residues. CDR3 nucleotide sequence: TGTGCCAGCTCACCAACGGAGTTGTCCACTGAAGCTTTCTTT. Residues: CASSPTELSTEAFF.

This chain uses TRBV20-1 with TRBJ2-2, with D possibly matching TRBD2 (6 bases). V lost 3 bases and J 0 bases, leaving 8 bases between the germline ends. This CDR3 contains 14 residues. Germline lookup yields CDR1 DFQATT and CDR2 SNEGSKA (reference sequence). CDR3 DNA: TGCAGTGCTAGTAAGCGGGCGAACACCGGGGAGCTGTTTTTT. It yields the protein CSASKRANTGELFF.

The chain is built from TRBV9 and TRBJ1-2, with D perhaps matching TRBD1 (5 bases). Trimming removed 3 bases from V and 0 bases from J, with 9 bases in between. The CDR3 contains 14 residues. The germline gives CDR1 SGDLS, CDR2 YYNGEE. CDR3 sequence: CASSEGRTNYGYTF. The CDR3 nucleotides read TGTGCCAGCAGCGAGGGACGCACTAACTATGGCTACACCTTC.

The J gene is TRBJ2-7, the V gene TRBV12-3 or TRBV12-4; 9 nucleotides line up with TRBD2. The CDR3 is 14 residues long. V was clipped by 3 bases and J by 5 bases; unmatched bases: 5. Here the CDR3 reads CASSFGTSNHEQYF. In DNA, the CDR3 is TGTGCCAGCAGTTTCGGGACTAGCAATCACGAGCAGTACTTC.

This clonotype was observed a few times. The V gene is TRBV28, the J gene TRBJ2-6, with TRBD1 as a possible D gene (6 bases). V was clipped by 5 bases and J by 1 base, with 9 bases between them. Germline-derived CDR1 and CDR2 are MDHEN and SYDVKM. The CDR3 extends over 15 amino acids. The DNA of the CDR3 is TGTGCCAGCAGTCGTACAGGGTCTGGGGCCAACGTCCTGACTTTC. Translated, it gives CASSRTGSGANVLTF. The full variable domain, rest sourced from reference TRBV28 and TRBJ2-6, is DVKVTQSSRYLVKRTGEKVFLECVQDMDHENMFWYRQDPGLGLRLIYFSYDVKMKEKGDIPEGYSVSREKKERFSLILESASTNQTSMYLCASSRTGSGANVLTFGAGSRLTVL.

This CDR3 reads CASSTRGDTEAFF. The CDR3 coding sequence is TGTGCCAGCAGCACACGGGGTGACACTGAAGCTTTCTTT. The J gene is TRBJ1-1, the V gene TRBV4-2; D unresolved. CDR1 is LGHNA and CDR2 is YNFKEQ in the germline V gene. The V end lost 5 bases, the J end lost 3 bases, and 10 bases lay between the germline ends. This CDR3 has 13 residues.

The chain joins TRBV20-1 to TRBJ2-1; D is unresolved. V shed 6 bases and J shed 9 bases, with 21 bases lying between them. CDR1 and CDR2 (germline): DFQATT, SNEGSKA (reference sequence). This CDR3 has 14 amino acids. CDR3: CSASRRTSAGEQFF. The CDR3 nucleotides are TGCAGTGCCTCTCGGCGGACGAGCGCCGGTGAGCAGTTCTTC.

J is TRBJ1-1 and V is TRBV7-9; D ambiguous. The V end lost 5 bases, the J end lost 1 base, and 11 bases lay between the germline ends. Looked up from germline, CDR1 is SEHNR and CDR2 is FQNEAQ (reference sequence). The CDR3 spans 14 residues. CDR3 loop: CASSPFASNTEAFF. The DNA of the CDR3 is TGTGCCAGCAGCCCCTTCGCCTCGAACACTGAAGCTTTCTTT. The full variable domain, rest sourced from reference TRBV7-9 and TRBJ1-1, is DTGVSQNPRHKITKRGQNVTFRCDPISEHNRLYWYRQTLGQGPEFLTYFQNEAQLEKSRLLSDRFSAERPKGSFSTLEIQRTEQGDSAMYLCASSPFASNTEAFFGQGTRLTVV.

The chain combines TRBV30 with TRBJ1-5; tentatively, D is TRBD1 (6 bases). The CDR3 sequence is 13 residues long. Germline-derived CDR1 and CDR2 are GTSNPN and SVGIG (reference sequence). V was trimmed by 5 bases and J by 4 bases, leaving 12 bases between them. The CDR3 sequence: CAWGRQENQPQHF. CDR3 nucleotide sequence: TGTGCCTGGGGGAGACAGGAAAATCAGCCCCAGCATTTT.

The rearrangement joins TRBV2 to TRBJ2-1; the D gene could be TRBD1 or TRBD2 (5 bases each). Trimming pared 3 bases from V and 10 bases from J, leaving 13 bases between. Germline lookup yields CDR1 SNHLY and CDR2 FYNNEI. This CDR3 has 13 amino acids. The CDR3 bases are TGTGCCAGCAGTGACGACACAGAGGGGGAGCAGTTCTTC. It specifies CASSDDTEGEQFF.

The rearrangement joins TRBV5-6 to TRBJ2-5; TRBD2 is a possible D gene (6 bases). The CDR3 runs to 15 residues. In germline, CDR1 is SGHDT, CDR2 YYEEEE. V was clipped by 4 bases and J by 2 bases, with 15 bases between them. Here the CDR3 DNA reads TGTGCCAGCAGCGTGGGACTGCGAATACAAGAGACCCAGTACTTC. The encoded protein is CASSVGLRIQETQYF.

The V gene is TRBV30, the J gene TRBJ1-2, with TRBD1 as a possible D gene (5 bases). This CDR3 has 13 amino acids. The germline CDR1 and CDR2 sequences are GTSNPN and SVGIG (reference sequence). The germline V and J ends were trimmed by 4 bases and 4 bases, with 13 bases remaining between them. CDR3 bases: TGTGCCTGGAACATGAGACAGCTCTATGGCTACACCTTC. Its translation is CAWNMRQLYGYTF. Using reference TRBV30 and TRBJ1-2 for the parts outside the CDR3, the full variable domain is SQTIHQWPATLVQPVGSPLSLECTVEGTSNPNLYWYRQAAGRGLQLLFYSVGIGQISSEVPQNLSASRPQDRQFILSSKKLLLSDSGFYLCAWNMRQLYGYTFGSGTRLTVV.

The V call is TRBV14, the J call TRBJ1-2; no definite D call. The CDR3 sequence is 13 residues long. Looked up from germline, CDR1 is SGHDN and CDR2 is FVKESK. V lost 1 base and J 8 bases, leaving 11 bases between the germline ends. CDR3 nucleotide sequence: TGTGCCAGCAGCCAAGTCCAAGACCCCGGCTACACCTTC. Encoded protein: CASSQVQDPGYTF.

This chain connects TRBV3-1 to TRBJ1-2; D is perhaps TRBD1 (5 bases). The V gene's germline CDR1 is LGHDT and CDR2 YNNKEL (reference sequence). The CDR3 is made up of 12 amino acids. V was pared by 2 bases and J by 10 bases, with 11 bases between. The CDR3 DNA follows: TGTGCCAGCAGCCAAAGTGGGGCTGACTACACCTTC. Encoded protein: CASSQSGADYTF.

V is TRBV20-1 and J is TRBJ1-3; a weak D match, TRBD1 (6 bases). Germline V CDR1 and CDR2: DFQATT, SNEGSKA (reference sequence). V was shortened by 3 bases and J by 0 bases, with 21 bases between the two germline ends. The CDR3 covers 18 residues. The CDR3 sequence: CSARAQGKGKNSGNTIYF. CDR3 in DNA: TGCAGTGCTAGGGCGCAGGGGAAAGGGAAAAACTCTGGAAACACCATATATTTT.

This chain joins TRBV20-1 and TRBJ2-5; 14 bases are shared with TRBD2. CDR1 and CDR2 from the germline V gene are DFQATT and SNEGSKA (reference sequence). V gave up 6 bases and J gave up 6 bases; unmatched junction bases: 9. This CDR3 is built from 15 residues. This CDR3 is CSAAGLAGAVKTQYF. The CDR3 bases are TGCAGTGCGGCGGGACTAGCGGGAGCCGTAAAGACCCAGTACTTC.

V is TRBV30 and J is TRBJ2-5; D may match TRBD1 or TRBD2 (5 bases each). Germline CDR1 and CDR2: GTSNPN and SVGIG (reference sequence). Trimming removed 3 bases from V and 9 bases from J, with 17 bases in between. The CDR3 runs 13 residues. CDR3 in amino acids: CAWSPGPPAAQYF. The CDR3 DNA reads as TGTGCCTGGAGCCCGGGACCCCCCGCGGCCCAGTACTTC.

The V gene is TRBV25-1, the J gene TRBJ2-1; maybe TRBD2 (5 bases). The germline gives CDR1 MGHDK, CDR2 SYGVNS. V shed 1 base and J shed 0 bases, with 13 bases lying between them. The CDR3 length is 17 residues. The CDR3 DNA is TGTGCCAGCAGTGAATCGGTTGGAGCGGACTCCTACAATGAGCAGTTCTTC. This codes for CASSESVGADSYNEQFF.

The table lists this clonotype with a count of one. This chain uses TRBV6-6 with TRBJ1-2; D unclear. Trimming pared 6 bases from V and 4 bases from J, leaving 18 bases between. This CDR3 comprises 15 residues. CDR1 MNHNY and CDR2 SVGAGI come from the germline V gene (reference sequence). CDR3 loop: CASSRQLGILYGYTF. Written as DNA, the CDR3 is TGTGCCAGCAGCAGACAATTAGGGATTCTCTATGGCTACACCTTC.

The chain joins TRBV20-1 to TRBJ2-7; weak D call: TRBD2 (6 bases). Germline loops: CDR1 DFQATT, CDR2 SNEGSKA (reference sequence). The CDR3 is made up of 14 amino acids. Trimming stripped 1 base from V and 4 bases from J, with 14 bases between. The CDR3 sequence is CSARGINRGYEQYF. The DNA for the CDR3 is TGCAGTGCTAGAGGGATCAATCGGGGGTACGAGCAGTACTTC.

The rearrangement joins TRBV23-1 to TRBJ1-5; D unresolved. TRBV23-1 is an ORF, and what it does is uncertain. The CDR3 loop spans 15 amino acids. The V end lost 1 base, the J end lost 9 bases, and 16 bases lay between the germline ends. In DNA form, the CDR3 reads TGCGCCAGCAGTCAATGGGGAAACAGTTCCGGGCCCCAGCATTTT. Translating gives CASSQWGNSSGPQHF.

The gene calls are TRBV18 and TRBJ2-5, with 8 bases that match TRBD1. V was pared by 4 bases and J by 5 bases, with 6 bases of the junction left unmatched. CDR1 and CDR2 (germline): KGHSH, LQKENI. The CDR3 is 14 residues long. The CDR3 region has the DNA TGTGCCAGCTCACTCCGACAGGGGTCGGAGACCCAGTACTTC. This translates into CASSLRQGSETQYF.

This chain connects TRBV30 to TRBJ2-2; no clear D. Trimming removed 5 bases from V and 5 bases from J, with 6 bases in between. Germline lookup yields CDR1 GTSNPN and CDR2 SVGIG (reference sequence). This CDR3 has 11 residues. CDR3 sequence reads: CAWGKTGELFF. The CDR3 DNA reads TGTGCCTGGGGGAAGACCGGGGAGCTGTTTTTT.

The chain combines TRBV20-1 with TRBJ2-4; 7 bases fit TRBD2. CDR1 is DFQATT and CDR2 is SNEGSKA in the germline V gene (reference sequence). With V trimmed by 3 bases and J by 0 bases, 5 bases remained unmatched. The CDR3 is 15 residues long. CDR3 bases: TGCAGTGCTAGTACGGCGGGGGTAGCCAAAAACATTCAGTACTTC. It encodes CSASTAGVAKNIQYF.

The V and J genes are TRBV15 and TRBJ1-1; D possibly corresponds to TRBD1 (6 bases). Germline assignment: CDR1 LNHNV and CDR2 YYDKDF (reference sequence). V was pared by 3 bases and J by 10 bases, with 27 bases between. CDR3 length: 17 residues. The CDR3 spells CATSRPGAGARGNVAFF. The CDR3 DNA reads as TGTGCCACCAGCAGGCCGGGGGCAGGGGCCCGAGGTAATGTAGCTTTCTTT.

J is TRBJ2-3 and V is TRBV7-3, with a tentative D call TRBD2 (6 bases). CDR1 and CDR2 (germline): SGHTA, FQGTGA. V lost 8 bases and J lost 2, with 11 bases in between. There are 13 residues in the CDR3. The DNA of the CDR3 is TGTGCCAGCGGCGGCGGGGCCACAGATACGCAGTATTTT. This gives the protein CASGGGATDTQYF.